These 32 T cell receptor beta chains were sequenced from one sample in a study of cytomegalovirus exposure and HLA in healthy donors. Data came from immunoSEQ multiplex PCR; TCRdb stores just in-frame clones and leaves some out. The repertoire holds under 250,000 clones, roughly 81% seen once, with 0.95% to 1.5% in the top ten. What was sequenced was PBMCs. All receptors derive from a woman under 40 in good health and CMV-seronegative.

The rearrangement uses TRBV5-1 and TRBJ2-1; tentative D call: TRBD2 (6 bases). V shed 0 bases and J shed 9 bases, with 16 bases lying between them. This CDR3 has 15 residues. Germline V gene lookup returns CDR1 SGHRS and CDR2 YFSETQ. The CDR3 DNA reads TGCGCCAGCAGCTTGGAAGGGACTGGGTTCCTTGAGCAGTTCTTC. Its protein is CASSLEGTGFLEQFF.

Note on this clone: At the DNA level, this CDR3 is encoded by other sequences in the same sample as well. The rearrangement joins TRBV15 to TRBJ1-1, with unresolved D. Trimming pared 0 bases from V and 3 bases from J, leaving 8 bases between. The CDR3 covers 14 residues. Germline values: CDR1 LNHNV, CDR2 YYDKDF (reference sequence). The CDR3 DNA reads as TGTGCCACCAGCAGAGATCCGGGGTACACTGAAGCTTTCTTT. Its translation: CATSRDPGYTEAFF.

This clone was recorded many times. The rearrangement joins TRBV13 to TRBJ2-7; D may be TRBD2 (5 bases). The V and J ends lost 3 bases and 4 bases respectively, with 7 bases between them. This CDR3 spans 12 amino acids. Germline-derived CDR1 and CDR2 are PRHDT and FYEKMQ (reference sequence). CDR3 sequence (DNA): TGTGCCAGCAGCTTCGGCGGGTACGAGCAGTACTTC. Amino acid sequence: CASSFGGYEQYF.

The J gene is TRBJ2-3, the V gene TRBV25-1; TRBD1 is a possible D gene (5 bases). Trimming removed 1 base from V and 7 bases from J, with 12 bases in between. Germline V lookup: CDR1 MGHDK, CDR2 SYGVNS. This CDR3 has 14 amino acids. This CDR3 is CASSEFKGSHTQYF. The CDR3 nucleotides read TGTGCCAGCAGTGAATTTAAGGGGTCACATACGCAGTATTTT.

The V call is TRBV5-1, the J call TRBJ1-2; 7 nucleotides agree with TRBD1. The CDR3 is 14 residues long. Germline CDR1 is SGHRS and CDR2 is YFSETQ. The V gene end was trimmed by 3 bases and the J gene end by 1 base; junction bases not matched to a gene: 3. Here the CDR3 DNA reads TGCGCCAGCAGCTCGGGGACAGTTAACTATGGCTACACCTTC. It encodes CASSSGTVNYGYTF.

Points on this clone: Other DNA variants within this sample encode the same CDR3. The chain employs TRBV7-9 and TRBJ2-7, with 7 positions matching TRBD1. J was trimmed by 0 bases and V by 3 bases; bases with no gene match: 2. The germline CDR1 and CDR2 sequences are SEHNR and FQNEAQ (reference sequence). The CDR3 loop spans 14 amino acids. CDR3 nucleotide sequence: TGTGCCAGCAGCTTGACAGGGAGCTCCTACGAGCAGTACTTC. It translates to CASSLTGSSYEQYF.

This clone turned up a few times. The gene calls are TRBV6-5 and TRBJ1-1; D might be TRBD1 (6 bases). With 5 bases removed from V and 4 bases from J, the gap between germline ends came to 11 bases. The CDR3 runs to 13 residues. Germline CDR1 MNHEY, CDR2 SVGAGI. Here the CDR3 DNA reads TGTGCCAGCAGTCTACAGGGTACCACTGAAGCTTTCTTT. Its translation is CASSLQGTTEAFF.

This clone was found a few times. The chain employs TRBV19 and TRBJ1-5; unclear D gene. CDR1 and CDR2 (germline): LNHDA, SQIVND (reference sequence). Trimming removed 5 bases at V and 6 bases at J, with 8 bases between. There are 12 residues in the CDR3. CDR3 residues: CASSPRVQPQHF. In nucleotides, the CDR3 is TGTGCCAGTAGTCCCCGTGTTCAGCCCCAGCATTTT.

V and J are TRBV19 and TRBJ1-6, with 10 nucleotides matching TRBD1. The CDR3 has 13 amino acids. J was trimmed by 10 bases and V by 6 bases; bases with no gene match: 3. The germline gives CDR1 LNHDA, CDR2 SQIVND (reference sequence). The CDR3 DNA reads TGTGCCAGTAGGGACAGGGGGTTGTCACCCCTCCACTTT. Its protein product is CASRDRGLSPLHF.

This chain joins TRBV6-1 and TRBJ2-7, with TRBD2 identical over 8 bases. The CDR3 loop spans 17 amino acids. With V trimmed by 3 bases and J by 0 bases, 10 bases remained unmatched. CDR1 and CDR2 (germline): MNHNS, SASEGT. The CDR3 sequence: CASSEELTGTSSYEQYF. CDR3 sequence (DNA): TGTGCCAGCAGTGAGGAATTGACCGGGACTAGCTCCTACGAGCAGTACTTC.

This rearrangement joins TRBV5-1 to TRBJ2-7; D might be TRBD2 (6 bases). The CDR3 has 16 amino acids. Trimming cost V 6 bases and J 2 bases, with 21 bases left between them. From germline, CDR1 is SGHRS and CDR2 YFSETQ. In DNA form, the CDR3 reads TGCGCCAGCACCCCGGCACGGGGGACGGGGACCTACGAGCAGTACTTC. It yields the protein CASTPARGTGTYEQYF.

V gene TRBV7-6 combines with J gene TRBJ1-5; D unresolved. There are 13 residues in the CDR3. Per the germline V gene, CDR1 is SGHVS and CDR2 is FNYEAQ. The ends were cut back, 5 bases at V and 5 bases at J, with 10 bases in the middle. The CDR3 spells CASSVGADQPQHF. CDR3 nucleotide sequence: TGTGCCAGCAGCGTGGGAGCGGATCAGCCCCAGCATTTT.

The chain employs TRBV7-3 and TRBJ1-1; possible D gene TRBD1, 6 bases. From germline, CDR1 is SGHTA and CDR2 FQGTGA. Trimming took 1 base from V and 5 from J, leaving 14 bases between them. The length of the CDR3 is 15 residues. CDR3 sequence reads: CASSLNRVPSTEAFF. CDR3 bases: TGTGCCAGCAGCTTAAACAGGGTACCAAGTACTGAAGCTTTCTTT.

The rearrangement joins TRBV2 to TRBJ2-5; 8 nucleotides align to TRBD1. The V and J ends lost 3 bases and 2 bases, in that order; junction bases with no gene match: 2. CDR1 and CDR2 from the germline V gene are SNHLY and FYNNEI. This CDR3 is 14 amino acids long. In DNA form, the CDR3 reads TGTGCCAGCAGTGAGGACAGGGCTCAAGAGACCCAGTACTTC. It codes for CASSEDRAQETQYF.

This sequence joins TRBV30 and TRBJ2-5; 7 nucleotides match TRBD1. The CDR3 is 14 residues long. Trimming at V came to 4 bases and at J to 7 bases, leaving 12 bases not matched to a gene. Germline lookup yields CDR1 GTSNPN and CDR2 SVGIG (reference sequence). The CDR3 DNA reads TGTGCCTGGAACGCTCAGGGGACAGTGGGGACCCAGTACTTC. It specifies CAWNAQGTVGTQYF.

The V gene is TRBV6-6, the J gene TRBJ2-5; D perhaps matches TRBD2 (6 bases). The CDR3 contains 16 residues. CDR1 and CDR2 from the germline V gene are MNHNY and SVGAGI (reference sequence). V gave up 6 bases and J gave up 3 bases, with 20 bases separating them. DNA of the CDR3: TGTGCCAGCAGCAAACCCCCGACGGGACTTAAAGAGACCCAGTACTTC. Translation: CASSKPPTGLKETQYF.

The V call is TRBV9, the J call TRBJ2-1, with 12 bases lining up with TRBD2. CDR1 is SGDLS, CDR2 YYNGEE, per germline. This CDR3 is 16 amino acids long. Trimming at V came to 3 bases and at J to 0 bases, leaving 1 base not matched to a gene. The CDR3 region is CASSAGLAGSYNEQFF. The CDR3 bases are TGTGCCAGCAGCGCGGGACTAGCGGGCTCCTACAATGAGCAGTTCTTC. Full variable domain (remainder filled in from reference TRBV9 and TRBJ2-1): DSGVTQTPKHLITATGQRVTLRCSPRSGDLSVYWYQQSLDQGLQFLIQYYNGEERAKGNILERFSAQQFPDLHSELNLSSLELGDSALYFCASSAGLAGSYNEQFFGPGTRLTVL.

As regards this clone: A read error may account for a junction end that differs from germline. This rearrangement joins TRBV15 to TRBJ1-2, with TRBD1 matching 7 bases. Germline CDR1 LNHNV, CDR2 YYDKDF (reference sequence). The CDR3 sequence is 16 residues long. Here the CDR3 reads CATSGERGGMLNGYTF. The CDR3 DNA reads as TGTGCCACCAGCGGAGAAAGAGGGGGCATGCTTAATGGCTACACCTTC.

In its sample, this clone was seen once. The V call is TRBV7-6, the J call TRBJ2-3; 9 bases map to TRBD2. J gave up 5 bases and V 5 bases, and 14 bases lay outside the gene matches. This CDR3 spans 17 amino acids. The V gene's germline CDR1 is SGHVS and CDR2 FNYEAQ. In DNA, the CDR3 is TGTGCCAGCAGCCACTCTATCGCGGGAGGGCCGTTAGATACGCAGTATTTT. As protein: CASSHSIAGGPLDTQYF.

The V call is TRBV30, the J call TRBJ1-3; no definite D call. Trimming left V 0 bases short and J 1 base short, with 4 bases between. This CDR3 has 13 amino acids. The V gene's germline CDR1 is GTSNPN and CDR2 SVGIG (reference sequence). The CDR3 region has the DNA TGTGCCTGGAGTGTTAGTTCTGGAAACACCATATATTTT. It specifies CAWSVSSGNTIYF. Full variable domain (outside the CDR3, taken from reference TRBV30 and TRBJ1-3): SQTIHQWPATLVQPVGSPLSLECTVEGTSNPNLYWYRQAAGRGLQLLFYSVGIGQISSEVPQNLSASRPQDRQFILSSKKLLLSDSGFYLCAWSVSSGNTIYFGEGSWLTVV.

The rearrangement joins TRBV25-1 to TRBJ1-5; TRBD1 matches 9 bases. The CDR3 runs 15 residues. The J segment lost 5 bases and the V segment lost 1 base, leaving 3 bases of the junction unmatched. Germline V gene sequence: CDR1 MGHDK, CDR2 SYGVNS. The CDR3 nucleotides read TGTGCCAGCAGTGAATTCGGACAGGGGCATCAGCCCCAGCATTTT. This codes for CASSEFGQGHQPQHF.

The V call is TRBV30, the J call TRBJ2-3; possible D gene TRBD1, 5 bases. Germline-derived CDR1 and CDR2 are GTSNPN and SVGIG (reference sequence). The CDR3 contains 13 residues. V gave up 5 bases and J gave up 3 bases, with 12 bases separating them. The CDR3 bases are TGTGCCTGGCAGGGCCAACTAACAGATACGCAGTATTTT. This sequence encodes CAWQGQLTDTQYF.

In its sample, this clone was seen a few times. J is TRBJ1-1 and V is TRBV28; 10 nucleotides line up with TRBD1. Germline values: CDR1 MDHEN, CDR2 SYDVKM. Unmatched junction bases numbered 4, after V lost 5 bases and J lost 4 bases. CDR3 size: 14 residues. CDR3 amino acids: CASSQRQGATEAFF. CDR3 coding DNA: TGTGCCAGCAGTCAACGACAGGGGGCCACTGAAGCTTTCTTT.

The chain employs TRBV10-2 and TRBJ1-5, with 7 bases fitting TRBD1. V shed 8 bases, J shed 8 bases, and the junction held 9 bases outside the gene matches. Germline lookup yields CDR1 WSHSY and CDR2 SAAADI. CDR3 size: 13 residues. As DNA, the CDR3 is TGCGCCAGCCATCAGGGGGGCGGTGAGCCCCAGCATTTT. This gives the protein CASHQGGGEPQHF.

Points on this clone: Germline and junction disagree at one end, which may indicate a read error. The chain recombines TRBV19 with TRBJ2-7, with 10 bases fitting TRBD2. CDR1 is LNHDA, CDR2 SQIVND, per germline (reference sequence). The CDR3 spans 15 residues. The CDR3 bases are TGTGCCAGTAATATAGCGGGAGGTCGTCCCTACGAGCAGTACTTC. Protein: CASNIAGGRPYEQYF.

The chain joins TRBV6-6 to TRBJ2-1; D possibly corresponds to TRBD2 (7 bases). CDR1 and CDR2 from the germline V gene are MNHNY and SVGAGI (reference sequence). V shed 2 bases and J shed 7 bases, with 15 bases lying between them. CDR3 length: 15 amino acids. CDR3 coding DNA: TGTGCCAGCAGTTACGGGGGAGGGGGAAGGAATGAGCAGTTCTTC. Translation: CASSYGGGGRNEQFF.

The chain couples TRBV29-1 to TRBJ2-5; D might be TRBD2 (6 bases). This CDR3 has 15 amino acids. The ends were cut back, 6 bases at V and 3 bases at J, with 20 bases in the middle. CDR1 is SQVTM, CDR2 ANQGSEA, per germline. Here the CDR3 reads CSVAGGGAVKETQYF. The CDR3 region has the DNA TGCAGCGTGGCGGGTGGCGGGGCGGTAAAAGAGACCCAGTACTTC.

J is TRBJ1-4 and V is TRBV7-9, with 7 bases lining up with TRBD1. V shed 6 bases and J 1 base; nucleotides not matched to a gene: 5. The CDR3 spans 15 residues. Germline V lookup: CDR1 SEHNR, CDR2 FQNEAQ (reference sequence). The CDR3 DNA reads TGTGCCAGCAGGCCCTGGACAGGAACTAATGAAAAACTGTTTTTT. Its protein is CASRPWTGTNEKLFF.

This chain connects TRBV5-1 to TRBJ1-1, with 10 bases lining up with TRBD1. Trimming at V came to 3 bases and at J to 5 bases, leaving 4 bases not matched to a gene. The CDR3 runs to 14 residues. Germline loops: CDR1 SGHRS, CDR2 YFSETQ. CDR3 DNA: TGCGCCAGCAGCTCGGGACAGGGGAGGACTGAAGCTTTCTTT. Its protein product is CASSSGQGRTEAFF.

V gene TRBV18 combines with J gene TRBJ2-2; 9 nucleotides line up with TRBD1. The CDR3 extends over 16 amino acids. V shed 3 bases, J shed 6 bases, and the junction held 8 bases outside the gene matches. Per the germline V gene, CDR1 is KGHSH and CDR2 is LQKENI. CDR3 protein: CASSPLPGQGSGELFF. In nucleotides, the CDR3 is TGTGCCAGCTCACCTTTACCGGGACAGGGATCCGGGGAGCTGTTTTTT.

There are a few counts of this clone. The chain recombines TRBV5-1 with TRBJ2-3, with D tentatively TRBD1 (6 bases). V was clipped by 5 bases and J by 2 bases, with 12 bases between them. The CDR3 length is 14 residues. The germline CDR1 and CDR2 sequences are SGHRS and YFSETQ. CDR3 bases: TGCGCCAGCAGGTTGACAGGAACCACAGATACGCAGTATTTT. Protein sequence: CASRLTGTTDTQYF.

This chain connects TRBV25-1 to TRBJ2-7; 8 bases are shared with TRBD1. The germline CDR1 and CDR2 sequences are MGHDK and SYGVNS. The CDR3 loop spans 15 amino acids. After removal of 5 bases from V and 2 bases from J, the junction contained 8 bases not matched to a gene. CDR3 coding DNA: TGTGCCAGCAGTACCACGGGACAGGCAACCTACGAGCAGTACTTC. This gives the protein CASSTTGQATYEQYF.